The clone carrying this T cell receptor (beta chain) appeared many times. The antigen is undetermined. Germline lookup yields CDR1 ENHRY and CDR2 SYGVKD. Trimming took 1 base from V and 5 from J; bases not matched to a gene: 7. The CDR3 is 15 residues long. This record belongs to a study of T cells after yellow fever vaccination. Via MiXCR, TCRdb re-called the 5' RACE reads, giving one row per CDR3 protein. The data hold 150,000 or so distinct CDR3 sequences, with around 9.7% observed a single time. Findings and limits, study-wide: Clones from primary vaccination mostly reappeared after the booster (approximately 95% CD4, under 90% CD8).

The V call is TRBV10-3, the J call TRBJ2-7; 8 bases agree with TRBD2. This sample comprised CD8+ T cells sorted from PBMCs, obtained 45 days after the yellow fever booster vaccination. The clonotype comes from a young man who received the YFV17D yellow fever vaccine. In DNA form, the CDR3 reads TGTGCCATCAGTGAGTGGGGCGGGGGGCCGCACGAGCAGTACTTC. This translates into CAISEWGGGPHEQYF.